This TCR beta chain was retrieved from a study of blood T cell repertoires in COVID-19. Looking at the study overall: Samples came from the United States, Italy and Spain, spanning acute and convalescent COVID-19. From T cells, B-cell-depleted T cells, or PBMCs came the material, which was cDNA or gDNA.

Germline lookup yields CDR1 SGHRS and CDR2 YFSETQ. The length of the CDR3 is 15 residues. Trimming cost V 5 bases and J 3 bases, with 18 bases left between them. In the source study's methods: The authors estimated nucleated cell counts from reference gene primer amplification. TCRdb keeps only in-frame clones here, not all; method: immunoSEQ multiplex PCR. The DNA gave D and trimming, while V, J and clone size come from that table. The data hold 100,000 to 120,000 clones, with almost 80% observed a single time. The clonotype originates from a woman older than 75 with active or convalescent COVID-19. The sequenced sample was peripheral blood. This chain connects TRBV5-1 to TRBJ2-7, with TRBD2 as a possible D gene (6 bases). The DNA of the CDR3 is TGCGCCAGCAGGATAGGAGGCGGGACGGACTACGAGCAGTACTTC. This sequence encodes CASRIGGGTDYEQYF. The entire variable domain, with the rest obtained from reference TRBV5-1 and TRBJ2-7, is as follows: KAGVTQTPRYLIKTRGQQVTLSCSPISGHRSVSWYQQTPGQGLQFLFEYFSETQRNKGNFPGRFSGRQFSNSRSEMNVSTLELGDSALYLCASRIGGGTDYEQYFGPGTRLTVT.